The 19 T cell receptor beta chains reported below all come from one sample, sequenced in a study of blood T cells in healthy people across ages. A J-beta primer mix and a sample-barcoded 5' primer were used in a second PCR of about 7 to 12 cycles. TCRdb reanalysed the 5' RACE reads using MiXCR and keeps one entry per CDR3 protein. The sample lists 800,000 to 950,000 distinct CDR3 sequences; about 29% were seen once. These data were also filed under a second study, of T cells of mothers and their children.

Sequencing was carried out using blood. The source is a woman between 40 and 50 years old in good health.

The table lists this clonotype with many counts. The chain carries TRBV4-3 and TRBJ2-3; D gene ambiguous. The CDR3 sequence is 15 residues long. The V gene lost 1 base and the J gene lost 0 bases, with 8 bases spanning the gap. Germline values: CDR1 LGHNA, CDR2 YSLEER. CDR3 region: CASSQVLVSTDTQYF. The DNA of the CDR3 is TGCGCCAGCAGCCAAGTACTGGTTAGCACAGATACGCAGTATTTT.

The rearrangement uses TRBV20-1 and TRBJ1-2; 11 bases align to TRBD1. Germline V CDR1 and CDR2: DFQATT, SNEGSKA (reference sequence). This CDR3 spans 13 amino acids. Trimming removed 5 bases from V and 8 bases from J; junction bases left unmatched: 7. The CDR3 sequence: CSAGQGAVRGYTF. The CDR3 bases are TGCAGTGCTGGACAGGGGGCAGTGCGCGGCTACACCTTC.

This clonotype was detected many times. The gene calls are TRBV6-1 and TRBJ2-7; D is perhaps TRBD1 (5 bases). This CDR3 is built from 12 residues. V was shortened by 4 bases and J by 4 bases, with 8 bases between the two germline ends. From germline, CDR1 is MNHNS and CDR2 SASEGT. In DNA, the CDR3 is TGTGCCAGCAGTGTCGACAGTTACGAGCAGTACTTC. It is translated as CASSVDSYEQYF.

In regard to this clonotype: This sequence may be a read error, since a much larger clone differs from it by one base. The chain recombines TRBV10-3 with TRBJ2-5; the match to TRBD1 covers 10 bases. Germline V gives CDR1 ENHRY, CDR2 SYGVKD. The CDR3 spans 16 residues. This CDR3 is CAISDRSTGGMETRYF. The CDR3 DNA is TGTGCCATCAGTGATAGGTCGACAGGGGGCATGGAGACCCGGTACTTC.

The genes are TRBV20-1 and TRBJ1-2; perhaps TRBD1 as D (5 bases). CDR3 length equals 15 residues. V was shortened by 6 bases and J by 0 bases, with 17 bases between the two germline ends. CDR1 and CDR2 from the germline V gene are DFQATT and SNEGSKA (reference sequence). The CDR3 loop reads CSAPGSGKANYGYTF. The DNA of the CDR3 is TGCAGTGCCCCAGGGTCGGGGAAAGCTAACTATGGCTACACCTTC.

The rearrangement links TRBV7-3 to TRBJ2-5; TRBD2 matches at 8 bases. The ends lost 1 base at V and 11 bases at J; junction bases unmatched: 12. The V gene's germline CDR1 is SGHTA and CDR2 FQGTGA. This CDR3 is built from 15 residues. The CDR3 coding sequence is TGTGCCAGCAGCTTAAGACTAGCGATAATGAATGAGCAGTACTTC. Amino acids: CASSLRLAIMNEQYF.

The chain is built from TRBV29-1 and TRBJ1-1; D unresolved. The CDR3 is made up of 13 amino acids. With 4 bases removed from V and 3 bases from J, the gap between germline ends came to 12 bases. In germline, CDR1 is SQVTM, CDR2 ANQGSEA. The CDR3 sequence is CSVVIREDTEAFF. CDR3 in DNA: TGCAGCGTTGTGATTAGGGAAGACACTGAAGCTTTCTTT.

CDR3 coding DNA: TGCAGTGCTAGTAGTAAGTTCACAGATACGCAGTATTTT. Protein: CSASSKFTDTQYF. This chain links TRBV20-1 with TRBJ2-3, with D hard to call. The CDR3 is 13 amino acids. Trimming shortened V by 3 bases and J by 2 bases, and 9 bases separated the two germline ends. In germline, CDR1 is DFQATT, CDR2 SNEGSKA (reference sequence).

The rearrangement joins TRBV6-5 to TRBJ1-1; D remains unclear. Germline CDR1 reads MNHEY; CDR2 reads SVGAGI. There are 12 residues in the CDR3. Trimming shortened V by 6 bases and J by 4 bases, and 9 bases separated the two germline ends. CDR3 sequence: CASRGMSTEAFF. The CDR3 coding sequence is TGTGCCAGCAGGGGGATGAGCACTGAAGCTTTCTTT.

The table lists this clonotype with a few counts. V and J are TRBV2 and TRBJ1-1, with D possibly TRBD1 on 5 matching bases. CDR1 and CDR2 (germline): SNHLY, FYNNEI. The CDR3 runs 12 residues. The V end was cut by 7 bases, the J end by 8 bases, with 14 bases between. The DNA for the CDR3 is TGTGCCAGCAATGGCAGGGTGTTGGAAGCTTTCTTT. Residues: CASNGRVLEAFF.

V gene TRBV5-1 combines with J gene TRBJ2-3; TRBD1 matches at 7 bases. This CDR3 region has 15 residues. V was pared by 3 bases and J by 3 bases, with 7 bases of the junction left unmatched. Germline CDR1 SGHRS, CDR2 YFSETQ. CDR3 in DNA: TGCGCCAGCAGCTCGGCGCCACAGGGGACAGATACGCAGTATTTT. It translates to CASSSAPQGTDTQYF.

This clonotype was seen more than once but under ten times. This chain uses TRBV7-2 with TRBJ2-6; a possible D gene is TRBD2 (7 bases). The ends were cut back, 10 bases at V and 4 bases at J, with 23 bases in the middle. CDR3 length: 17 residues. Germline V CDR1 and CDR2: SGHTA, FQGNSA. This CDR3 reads CATPRGAQGTGANVLTF. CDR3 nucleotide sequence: TGTGCCACACCTCGGGGGGCGCAAGGTACCGGGGCCAACGTCCTGACTTTC.

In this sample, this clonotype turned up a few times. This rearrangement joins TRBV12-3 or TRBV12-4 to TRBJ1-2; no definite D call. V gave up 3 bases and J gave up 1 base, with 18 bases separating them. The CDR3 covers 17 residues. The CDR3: CASSFTPDRESNYGYTF. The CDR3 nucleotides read TGTGCCAGCAGTTTCACCCCGGACCGAGAGAGTAACTATGGCTACACCTTC.

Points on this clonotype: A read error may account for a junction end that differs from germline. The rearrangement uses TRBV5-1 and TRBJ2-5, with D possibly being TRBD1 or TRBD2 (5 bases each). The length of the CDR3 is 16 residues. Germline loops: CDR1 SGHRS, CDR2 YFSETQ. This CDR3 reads CASRYTGTALQETQYF. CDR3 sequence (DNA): TGCGCCAGCAGATACACCGGGACCGCGCTCCAAGAGACTCAGTACTTC.

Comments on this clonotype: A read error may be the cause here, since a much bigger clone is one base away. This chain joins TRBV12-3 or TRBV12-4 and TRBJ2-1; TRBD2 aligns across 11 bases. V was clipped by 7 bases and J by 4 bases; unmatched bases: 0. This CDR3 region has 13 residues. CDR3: CASIAGGYNEQFF. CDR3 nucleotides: TGTGCCAGCATAGCGGGGGGGTACAATGAGCAGTTCTTC.

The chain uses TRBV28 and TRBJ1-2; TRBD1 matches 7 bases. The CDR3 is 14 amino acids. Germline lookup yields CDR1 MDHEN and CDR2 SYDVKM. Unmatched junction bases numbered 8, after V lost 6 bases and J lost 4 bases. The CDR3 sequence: CASSSTTGSYGYTF. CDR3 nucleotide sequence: TGTGCCAGCAGCTCGACGACAGGGAGCTATGGCTACACCTTC.

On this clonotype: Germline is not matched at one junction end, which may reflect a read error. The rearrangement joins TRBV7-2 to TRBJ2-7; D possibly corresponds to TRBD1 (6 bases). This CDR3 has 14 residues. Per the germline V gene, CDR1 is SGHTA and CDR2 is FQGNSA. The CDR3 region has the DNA TGTGCCAACAGCTTAGCTACGGACAGCTACGAGCAGTACTTC. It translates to CANSLATDSYEQYF.

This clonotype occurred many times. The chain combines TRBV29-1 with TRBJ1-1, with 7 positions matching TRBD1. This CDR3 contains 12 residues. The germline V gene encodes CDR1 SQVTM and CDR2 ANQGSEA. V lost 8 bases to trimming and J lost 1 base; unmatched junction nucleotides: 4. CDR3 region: CSLGQPNTEAFF. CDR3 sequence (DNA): TGCAGCTTGGGACAGCCGAACACTGAAGCTTTCTTT. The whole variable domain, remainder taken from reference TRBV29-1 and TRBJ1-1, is SAVISQKPSRDICQRGTSLTIQCQVDSQVTMMFWYRQQPGQSLTLIATANQGSEATYESGFVIDKFPISRPNLTFSTLTVSNMSPEDSSIYLCSLGQPNTEAFFGQGTRLTVV.

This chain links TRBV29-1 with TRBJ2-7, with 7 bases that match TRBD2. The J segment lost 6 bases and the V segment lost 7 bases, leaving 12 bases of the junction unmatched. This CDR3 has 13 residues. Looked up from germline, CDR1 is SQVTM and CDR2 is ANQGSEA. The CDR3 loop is CSADRQGGGEQYF. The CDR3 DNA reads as TGCAGCGCTGATCGGCAGGGCGGGGGCGAGCAGTACTTC.